The T cell receptor beta chain under discussion was sequenced for a study of PD-1 blockade in classical Hodgkin lymphoma. General study results and limits: CD4+ TCR diversity climbed significantly by C4D1, unlike CD8+ TCR diversity. Similar baseline diversity was found in complete responders and newly diagnosed patients.

Deletions cut 8 bases from V and 3 bases from J, with 16 bases between. CDR3 length: 14 amino acids. Germline CDR1 reads LNHDA; CDR2 reads SQIVND (reference sequence). Repertoires were generated with immunoSEQ multiplex PCR, while TCRdb's copy carries only in-frame clones and drops some. The table has roughly 16,000 clones, about 81% seen once; the top ten hold less than 35%. Following autologous stem cell transplantation, relapse occurred in every patient, and exposure to brentuximab vedotin varied. Classification of best responses gave complete response, partial response or progressive disease. Turning to this clone: Its specificity is not known.

The sample consisted of peripheral blood mononuclear cells (PBMCs), taken before the second cycle of nivolumab. This chain joins TRBV19 and TRBJ1-1; D perhaps matches TRBD1 (5 bases). The TCR sequence derives from a human donor with classical Hodgkin lymphoma. Here the CDR3 reads CASQGGVWYTEAFF. Here the CDR3 DNA reads TGTGCCAGTCAGGGTGGGGTTTGGTACACTGAAGCTTTCTTT.